A selection of T cell receptor beta chains follows, all from one sample in a study of shared clonotypes between healthy human individuals. This table comes from immunoSEQ multiplex PCR, and its TCRdb copy is limited to in-frame clones, with some not included. The sample consists of 950,000 to 1,100,000 clones, about 74% of them appearing once. What was sequenced was memory CD4+ T cells sorted from blood. The receptor set was obtained from a man between 18 and 29 years old in good health. CDR3s include the opening cysteine and the closing phenylalanine or tryptophan. Fields, in order: D gene, V gene, J gene, clone size, CDR3 protein, CDR3 DNA. The D gene is left open where the match is weak. Where a row states a size, it is once, few, many or the class of an expanded clone; other rows omit it.

>.|TRBV10-1|TRBJ2-1|few
CANQSGLPYNEQFF
TGCGCCAACCAATCTGGACTACCCTACAATGAGCAGTTCTTC
>.|TRBV19|TRBJ1-2|.
CASSIEDRNYGYTF
TGTGCCAGTAGTATAGAGGACCGCAACTATGGCTACACCTTC
>TRBD2|TRBV27|TRBJ2-1|few
CASSRLAGAYNEQFF
TGTGCCAGCAGTCGACTAGCGGGAGCCTACAATGAGCAGTTCTTC
>.|TRBV5-1|TRBJ2-2|.
CASSLAAGTGELFF
TGCGCCAGCAGCTTGGCCGCGGGGACCGGGGAGCTGTTTTTT
>.|TRBV28|TRBJ1-2|.
CASTLFGFNYGYTF
TGTGCCAGCACATTATTCGGGTTTAACTATGGCTACACCTTC
>TRBD1|TRBV7-6|TRBJ1-2|.
CASSSYSRTGDGYTF
TGTGCCAGCAGCTCCTACAGCAGGACAGGGGATGGCTACACCTTC
>.|TRBV23-1|TRBJ2-6|.
CASRIRSFLSGANVLTF
TGCGCCAGCAGAATAAGGTCTTTCCTCTCTGGGGCCAACGTCCTGACTTTC
>.|TRBV5-1|TRBJ2-3|few
CASSFRGTGTDTQYF
TGCGCCAGCAGCTTTCGAGGGACTGGCACAGATACGCAGTATTTT
>TRBD1|TRBV5-6|TRBJ1-2|.
CASSIDRVRGYTF
TGTGCCAGCAGCATTGACAGGGTTCGGGGCTACACCTTC
>.|TRBV11-2|TRBJ2-1|.
CASTWGAGTYNEQFF
TGTGCCAGCACCTGGGGGGCGGGGACCTACAATGAGCAGTTCTTC
>TRBD1|TRBV2|TRBJ1-5|few
CASSAQGGGNQPQHF
TGTGCCAGCAGTGCACAGGGGGGTGGCAATCAGCCCCAGCATTTT
>.|TRBV9|TRBJ2-5|.
CASSVAGLAGETQYF
TGTGCCAGCAGCGTAGCCGGGCTAGCAGGGGAGACCCAGTACTTC
>.|TRBV30|TRBJ1-2|.
CAWTDSLGGYTF
TGTGCCTGGACTGACAGCTTGGGGGGCTACACCTTC
>TRBD2|TRBV4-1|TRBJ2-3|.
CASSHWTAGGVGTQYF
TGCGCCAGCAGCCACTGGACAGCGGGGGGCGTTGGTACGCAGTATTTT
>.|TRBV10-3|TRBJ2-5|.
CATTGLPPEEETQYF
TGTGCCACCACCGGACTTCCACCGGAGGAAGAGACCCAGTACTTC
>.|TRBV29-1|TRBJ1-3|.
CSVEDLLGSGNTIYF
TGCAGCGTTGAAGATCTTCTCGGCTCTGGAAACACCATATATTTT
>TRBD1|TRBV4-1|TRBJ1-3|.
CASSQADRSSGNTIYF
TGCGCCAGCAGCCAAGCGGACAGGAGCTCTGGAAACACCATATATTTT
>.|TRBV4-1|TRBJ2-2|.
CASSQTGTANTGELFF
TGCGCCAGCAGCCAGACCGGGACGGCGAACACCGGGGAGCTGTTTTTT
>.|TRBV2|TRBJ1-4|many
CASSEALGRNEKLFF
TGTGCCAGCAGTGAAGCGCTAGGGCGAAATGAAAAACTGTTTTTT
>.|TRBV11-3|TRBJ2-2|.
CASSLGRDTGELFF
TGTGCCAGCAGCCTCGGGCGAGACACCGGGGAGCTGTTTTTT
>.|TRBV5-6|TRBJ1-4|.
CASSLPTNEKLFF
TGTGCCAGCAGCTTGCCGACTAATGAAAAACTGTTTTTT